This is a list of T cell receptor beta chains from one sample in a study of blood T cell repertoires in COVID-19. Clones were read by immunoSEQ multiplex PCR, and TCRdb kept only the in-frame ones, dropping some. This table has hundreds of thousands of clones, around four fifths appearing once. What was sequenced was peripheral blood. These receptors all stem from a woman in her fifties or sixties with active or convalescent COVID-19. CDR3s include the opening cysteine and the closing phenylalanine or tryptophan. Fields, in order: D gene, J gene, clone size, V gene, CDR3 DNA, CDR3 protein. A D gene is named only where the DNA matches it firmly. Rows may omit the clone size; those that give it use once, few, many or a size class.

D gene: TRBD1; J gene: TRBJ1-1; clone size: NA; V gene: TRBV13; CDR3 DNA: TGTGCCAGCAGGCGCCGAGGGGGCCTGAACACTGAAGCTTTCTTT; CDR3 protein: CASRRRGGLNTEAFF
D gene: TRBD2; J gene: TRBJ2-1; clone size: few; V gene: TRBV9; CDR3 DNA: TGTGCCAGCAGCGTTTCTCTAGCGGGAATCGACAATGAGCAGTTCTTC; CDR3 protein: CASSVSLAGIDNEQFF
D gene: TRBD1; J gene: TRBJ1-1; clone size: NA; V gene: TRBV7-9; CDR3 DNA: TGTGCCAGCAGCCGGACAGGGAACACTGAAGCTTTCTTT; CDR3 protein: CASSRTGNTEAFF
D gene: NA; J gene: TRBJ2-3; clone size: NA; V gene: TRBV11-3; CDR3 DNA: TGTGCCACCTCTGCGAGAGCCACAGATACGCAGTATTTT; CDR3 protein: CATSARATDTQYF
D gene: NA; J gene: TRBJ1-5; clone size: NA; V gene: TRBV27; CDR3 DNA: TGTGCCAGCAGTGAGGGTCACTTAAGCAATCAGCCCCAGCATTTT; CDR3 protein: CASSEGHLSNQPQHF
D gene: NA; J gene: TRBJ2-5; clone size: NA; V gene: TRBV25-1; CDR3 DNA: TGTGCCAGCAGTGAACAGGGAGAGACCCAGTACTTC; CDR3 protein: CASSEQGETQYF
D gene: NA; J gene: TRBJ1-2; clone size: NA; V gene: TRBV5-6; CDR3 DNA: TGTGCCAGCAGCTTGGCGCGGACAGTCTATGGCTACACCTTC; CDR3 protein: CASSLARTVYGYTF
D gene: NA; J gene: TRBJ1-6; clone size: NA; V gene: TRBV15; CDR3 DNA: TGTGCCACCAGAGAGGCCAGCTCCTATAATTCACCCCTCCACTTT; CDR3 protein: CATREASSYNSPLHF
D gene: TRBD1; J gene: TRBJ1-5; clone size: NA; V gene: TRBV3-1/TRBV3-2; CDR3 DNA: TGTGCCAGCAGCCAAGACAGGGGGTATGGGCCCCAGCATTTT; CDR3 protein: CASSQDRGYGPQHF
D gene: TRBD1; J gene: TRBJ1-2; clone size: NA; V gene: TRBV2; CDR3 DNA: TGTGCCAGCAGTGAAGGGCAGGGGGCCATAGGTGGCTACACCTTC; CDR3 protein: CASSEGQGAIGGYTF
D gene: NA; J gene: TRBJ2-5; clone size: NA; V gene: TRBV5-1; CDR3 DNA: TGCGCCAGCAGCTTGGCCGCCTTAAACTCTGGGGGCGGCGGGACCCAGTACTTC; CDR3 protein: CASSLAALNSGGGGTQYF
D gene: NA; J gene: TRBJ1-1; clone size: once; V gene: TRBV3-1/TRBV3-2; CDR3 DNA: TGTGCCAGCAGCCTCCGGGGAAATGGGGGCGGGAACACTGAAGCTTTCTTT; CDR3 protein: CASSLRGNGGGNTEAFF
D gene: TRBD2; J gene: TRBJ2-5; clone size: NA; V gene: TRBV10-1; CDR3 DNA: TGCGCCAGCAGTGAAACTCATGGGACTAGCGGACCCCAAGAGACCCAGTACTTC; CDR3 protein: CASSETHGTSGPQETQYF
D gene: TRBD1; J gene: TRBJ2-1; clone size: NA; V gene: TRBV5-1; CDR3 DNA: TGCGCCAGCAGCTTAGCACCAACAGGGGGCGGCTACAATGAGCAGTTCTTC; CDR3 protein: CASSLAPTGGGYNEQFF
D gene: NA; J gene: TRBJ2-1; clone size: NA; V gene: TRBV7-2; CDR3 DNA: TGTGCCAGCAGCTCTCCTAGCTCCTACAATGAGCAGTTCTTC; CDR3 protein: CASSSPSSYNEQFF
D gene: TRBD1; J gene: TRBJ2-1; clone size: few; V gene: TRBV7-9; CDR3 DNA: TGTGCCAGCAGCTCGCCAGGGGGCCTCTCCTACAATGAGCAGTTCTTC; CDR3 protein: CASSSPGGLSYNEQFF